Following are 13 T cell receptor beta chains from one sample sequenced in a study of T-cell reconstitution after alpha-beta-depleted transplantation in children. The authors prepared the TCRbeta library with unique molecular identifiers. TCRdb recomputed calls from the PCR reads with MiXCR, one row per CDR3 protein. The sample records a few hundred thousand distinct CDR3 sequences, 20% to 30% being singletons. The source was PBMCs, collected before TCRalphabeta/CD19-depleted stem cell transplant. The receptor set was obtained from a boy under two years old with Wiskott-Aldrich syndrome, due to receive a stem cell transplant.

This clonotype has more than one count but fewer than ten. The chain couples TRBV2 to TRBJ1-2; tentative D call: TRBD1 (5 bases). Germline V gene sequence: CDR1 SNHLY, CDR2 FYNNEI. With 2 bases removed from V and 8 bases from J, the gap between germline ends came to 15 bases. The CDR3 loop spans 14 amino acids. The CDR3 DNA follows: TGTGCCAGCAGTGAATCGCGGGGGTTTAGAGGCTACACCTTC. Amino acids: CASSESRGFRGYTF.

V is TRBV6-4 and J is TRBJ2-7; perhaps TRBD2 as D (5 bases). Trimming shortened V by 9 bases and J by 3 bases, and 12 bases separated the two germline ends. CDR3 length: 12 residues. Germline CDR1 and CDR2: MRHNA and SNTAGT. CDR3 region: CASNGKSYEQYF. The CDR3 coding sequence is TGTGCCAGTAACGGGAAGAGCTACGAGCAGTACTTC.

The V gene is TRBV12-3 or TRBV12-4, the J gene TRBJ2-1, with D possibly TRBD2 on 5 matching bases. V lost 3 bases and J lost 4, with 13 bases in between. The length of the CDR3 is 15 residues. The CDR3 region is CASSLGILAYNEQFF. The CDR3 bases are TGTGCCAGCAGTTTGGGGATTCTAGCATACAATGAGCAGTTCTTC.

In this sample, this clonotype turned up a few times. V is TRBV29-1 and J is TRBJ1-1, with D unresolved. CDR1 and CDR2 (germline): SQVTM, ANQGSEA. There are 12 residues in the CDR3. V was clipped by 0 bases and J by 9 bases, with 11 bases between them. The CDR3 DNA reads TGCAGCGTTGAAGAGGATGGAGGGAAAGCTTTCTTT. Its protein is CSVEEDGGKAFF.

The chain carries TRBV10-3 and TRBJ1-1; D unresolved. This CDR3 is built from 19 residues. Per germline, CDR1 ENHRY and CDR2 SYGVKD. V was trimmed by 7 bases and J by 6 bases, leaving 33 bases between them. CDR3 coding DNA: TGTGCCATCACAAAACAGTTCAACGCCTATAATGGGTCGGGCTCTGAAGCTTTCTTT. Translation: CAITKQFNAYNGSGSEAFF.

In this sample, this clonotype turned up a few times. The CDR3 DNA reads as TGTGCCAGCAGTTCCCAGGGGGCCTCTGGAAACACCATATATTTT. Translated, it gives CASSSQGASGNTIYF. V is TRBV28 and J is TRBJ1-3, with TRBD1 matching over 8 bases. In germline, CDR1 is MDHEN, CDR2 SYDVKM. The CDR3 spans 15 residues. Trimming cost V 4 bases and J 0 bases; bases outside gene matches: 2.

The chain recombines TRBV5-4 with TRBJ2-1; 9 nucleotides line up with TRBD2. The CDR3 covers 15 residues. CDR1 SGHNT and CDR2 YYREEE come from the germline V gene (reference sequence). The V and J ends lost 2 bases and 6 bases, in that order; junction bases with no gene match: 6. The CDR3 here is CASSFLAGASNEQFF. The CDR3 bases are TGTGCCAGCAGCTTTTTAGCGGGAGCAAGCAATGAGCAGTTCTTC. The entire variable domain, with the rest obtained from reference TRBV5-4 and TRBJ2-1, is as follows: ETGVTQSPTHLIKTRGQQVTLRCSSQSGHNTVSWYQQALGQGPQFIFQYYREEENGRGNFPPRFSGLQFPNYSSELNVNALELDDSALYLCASSFLAGASNEQFFGPGTRLTVL.

The chain joins TRBV24-1 to TRBJ2-1; possibly TRBD2 for D (5 bases). There are 16 residues in the CDR3. The germline V gene encodes CDR1 KGHDR and CDR2 SFDVKD. V gave up 2 bases and J gave up 0 bases, with 10 bases separating them. The CDR3 DNA is TGTGCCACCAGTGATTCGTCGGGGTACTCCTACAATGAGCAGTTCTTC. Amino acids: CATSDSSGYSYNEQFF.

The CDR3 DNA sequence: TGTGCCAGCAGCTTTCGACTAGCGGGAGGGCCAGGTACGCAGTATTTT. This codes for CASSFRLAGGPGTQYF. The V call is TRBV5-6, the J call TRBJ2-3; 14 nucleotides agree with TRBD2. Germline CDR1 reads SGHDT; CDR2 reads YYEEEE. The CDR3 runs 16 residues. V shed 2 bases, J shed 8 bases, and the junction held 7 bases outside the gene matches.

This clonotype was detected only a few times. This chain links TRBV7-2 with TRBJ2-5; possibly TRBD2 for D (7 bases). Germline CDR1 SGHTA, CDR2 FQGNSA. Trimming removed 3 bases from V and 7 bases from J, with 12 bases in between. CDR3 length equals 13 residues. For the CDR3, the DNA is TGTGCCAGCAGCTTTCACAGGGAGGGGACCCAGTACTTC. Residues: CASSFHREGTQYF. The whole variable domain, filled in from reference TRBV7-2 and TRBJ2-5, reads GAGVSQSPSNKVTEKGKDVELRCDPISGHTALYWYRQSLGQGLEFLIYFQGNSAPDKSGLPSDRFSAERTGGSVSTLTIQRTQQEDSAVYLCASSFHREGTQYFGPGTRLLVL.

V gene TRBV20-1 combines with J gene TRBJ2-7; D may be TRBD2 (5 bases). This CDR3 spans 15 amino acids. The germline V gene encodes CDR1 DFQATT and CDR2 SNEGSKA (reference sequence). Trimming took 4 bases from V and 2 from J, leaving 18 bases between them. CDR3 loop: CSAMVPKTGTYEQYF. CDR3 nucleotide sequence: TGCAGTGCTATGGTCCCAAAGACGGGAACCTACGAGCAGTACTTC.

There are a few counts of this clonotype. The V and J genes are TRBV5-1 and TRBJ2-3; D is undetermined. The CDR3 has 14 residues. The germline V gene has CDR1 SGHRS and CDR2 YFSETQ. V was shortened by 4 bases and J by 9 bases, with 18 bases between the two germline ends. CDR3 protein: CASSAWPRRETQYF. The CDR3 DNA reads as TGCGCCAGCAGCGCCTGGCCCCGGAGAGAGACGCAGTATTTT.

CDR3: CASSASGAGLTDNEQFF. The DNA of the CDR3 is TGTGCCAGCAGCGCCTCGGGAGCGGGCTTAACCGACAATGAGCAGTTCTTC. The genes are TRBV5-6 and TRBJ2-1, with D tentatively TRBD2 (6 bases). The germline gives CDR1 SGHDT, CDR2 YYEEEE. V lost 4 bases and J lost 5, with 22 bases in between. CDR3 size: 17 residues. The full variable domain, its missing parts supplied by reference TRBV5-6 and TRBJ2-1, is DAGVTQSPTHLIKTRGQQVTLRCSPKSGHDTVSWYQQALGQGPQFIFQYYEEEERQRGNFPDRFSGHQFPNYSSELNVNALLLGDSALYLCASSASGAGLTDNEQFFGPGTRLTVL.